This T cell receptor (beta chain) was found in a study of blood T cell repertoires in COVID-19 (TCRdb year 2020). About the study as a whole: Collaborator samples came from the United States, Italy and Spain and covered acute and convalescent phases of COVID-19. The prospective study material was composed of cDNA or gDNA derived from T cells, B-cell-depleted T cells, or PBMCs. The dataset comprised deeply sampled blood TCRbeta repertoires from subjects exposed to, actively infected with, or recovered from COVID-19. The repertoires were released in a freely available public database meant as a resource for research on the immune response to SARS-CoV-2. The samples were drawn from two sources: the first 160 participants of the ongoing ImmuneRACE study, and about 1,300 subjects contributed by 6 global collaborators. The sample metadata nearly always contained a de-identified subject ID, COVID-19 status, age in years and sex. HLA class I and class II types, where available, came from metadata supplied by the sample provider rather than from assay-based typing. Study-wide conclusions, independent of this receptor: The quantity of clinical and demographic metadata differed by source and by participant and was supplied without curation.

Cut back by 2 bases and 5 bases, the V and J ends lie 6 bases apart. CDR1 and CDR2 are drawn from the germline V gene: MNHEY, SVGAGI. The CDR3 holds 13 amino acids from the cysteine to the phenylalanine. Only the CDR3 part of the read is kept: 39 bases, read in frame from the first base. TCRbeta CDR3 regions were amplified from genomic DNA by means of the immunoSEQ Assay, a bias-controlled multiplex PCR. The authors' pipeline ran thus. The number of nucleated cells in each sample was estimated from the amplification of reference gene primers within the assay. To quantify the absolute abundance of each unique TCRbeta CDR3 rearrangement, sequence reads were collapsed and filtered. Productive Simpson clonality was computed per sample as the square root of Simpson's diversity index over productive rearrangements. The table comes from immuneACCESS by way of TCRdb, which keeps in-frame sequences with V and J called. Part of the clones is missing from these tables; in studies checked, under half for an unresolved V gene and the rest for unknown reasons. For V, J and clone size, that table is used; D and trimming come from the DNA. This sample gives about 210,000 clones in total; approximately 80% of them show up just once. The ten largest account for roughly 7% of the sample.

In the case of this clone: The antigen it binds to is not known. Base qualities are missing; no much larger clone stands one base away.

At one collaborating source in Seattle, patients were enrolled during active infection and were followed longitudinally through the course of disease. Whole blood was collected in K2EDTA tubes by collaborating institutions according to the institutions' own protocols. For TCRbeta analysis, collaborators shipped samples in one of three forms: frozen whole blood, isolated PBMCs, or DNA extracted from either of those sample types. What was sequenced was peripheral blood. The chain joins TRBV6-5 to TRBJ2-2, with no confidently assigned D gene. The sequence was obtained from an elderly woman with COVID-19, enrolled during active disease. The sequenced DNA: TGTGCCAGCAGTTACGGCAGGACCGGGGAGCTGTTTTTT. Translated, this gives CASSYGRTGELFF.